This TCR beta chain was retrieved from a study of CD8 T cells in ankylosing spondylitis. Worth noting for this clonotype: Its antigen is still unknown.

The CDR3 spans 17 residues. Per germline, CDR1 MNHEY and CDR2 SMNVEV (reference sequence). Trimming stripped 4 bases from V and 9 bases from J, with 25 bases between. For TCR beta, libraries came from quantitative 5'-RACE with molecular barcodes. Using its own MiXCR run on the 5' RACE reads, TCRdb lists one record per CDR3 protein. This table holds approximately 110,000 distinct CDR3 sequences, about 24% found once. Study-level points and caveats: It was reported that disease-linked clones were significantly enriched in matched ankylosing spondylitis synovial fluid. Apparently characteristic of ankylosing spondylitis blood was a TCR beta motif (about eight highly homologous variants).

The source is a male donor with ankylosing spondylitis. This sequence joins TRBV27 and TRBJ2-1; possibly TRBD1 for D (7 bases). The specimen sequenced was synovial fluid, either unsorted or a sorted T cell fraction (not recorded which). As DNA, the CDR3 is TGTGCCAGCAGTTCCCACCTTACCGCAGGGGGGTACGGTGAGCAGTTCTTC. Protein product: CASSSHLTAGGYGEQFF.